Presented here are 14 T cell receptor beta chains from one specimen sequenced in a study of blood T cell repertoires in COVID-19. Clones were read by immunoSEQ multiplex PCR, and TCRdb kept only the in-frame ones, dropping some. This table holds around 700,000 clones, about 90% found once. The sequenced material came from peripheral blood. The receptors here all came from a young woman with acute or convalescent COVID-19.

Concerning this clone: Other DNA sequences from this sample encode an identical CDR3 as well. The gene calls are TRBV6-5 and TRBJ2-7; 8 nucleotides agree with TRBD1. The CDR3 totals 14 residues. The J segment lost 1 base and the V segment lost 2 bases, leaving 1 base of the junction unmatched. Germline loops: CDR1 MNHEY, CDR2 SVGAGI. CDR3 DNA sequence: TGTGCCAGCAGTTACGGACAGGGTTCCTACGAGCAGTACTTC. This gives the protein CASSYGQGSYEQYF.

This clone occurred once. V is TRBV5-1 and J is TRBJ2-7; 7 bases map to TRBD2. The germline gives CDR1 SGHRS, CDR2 YFSETQ. J lost 0 bases, V lost 4 bases, and 1 base had no gene match. CDR3 length equals 13 residues. For the CDR3, the DNA is TGCGCCAGCAGCGGGACTAACTCCTACGAGCAGTACTTC. Translating gives CASSGTNSYEQYF.

The chain has TRBV7-8 and TRBJ1-6; D is possibly TRBD1 (5 bases). This CDR3 comprises 18 residues. The germline V gene has CDR1 SGHVS and CDR2 FQNEAQ. V was shortened by 5 bases and J by 2 bases, with 19 bases between the two germline ends. The CDR3 DNA follows: TGTGCCAGCAGCCTTGGGACTTTTACGGCCGCCTATAATTCACCCCTCCACTTT. Translating gives CASSLGTFTAAYNSPLHF.

This clone was picked up one time. The chain uses TRBV11-2 and TRBJ1-3; D may be TRBD1 (6 bases). The V and J ends lost 5 bases and 4 bases respectively, with 9 bases between them. The CDR3 covers 13 residues. CDR1 and CDR2 (germline): SGHAT, FQNNGV. The CDR3 region has the DNA TGTGCCAGCAGCCCAGGACAGGGAAACACCATATATTTT. Translation: CASSPGQGNTIYF.

The table lists this clone with a count of one. V and J are TRBV4-1 and TRBJ1-2; D ambiguous. Germline-derived CDR1 and CDR2 are MGHRA and YSYEKL. This CDR3 has 12 amino acids. V lost 0 bases and J 8 bases, leaving 7 bases between the germline ends. The CDR3 protein is CASSQDPGGYTF. The CDR3 DNA reads TGCGCCAGCAGCCAAGATCCCGGGGGCTACACCTTC.

The CDR3 loop reads CASSMTGYEQFF. The CDR3 DNA follows: TGTGCCAGTAGTATGACGGGGTATGAGCAGTTCTTC. The V gene is TRBV19, the J gene TRBJ2-1, with D tentatively TRBD2 (5 bases). Trimming removed 3 bases from V and 8 bases from J, with 8 bases in between. Germline CDR1 is LNHDA and CDR2 is SQIVND (reference sequence). CDR3 length: 12 residues.

V usage is TRBV19 and J usage is TRBJ1-4, with D possibly being TRBD1 (6 bases). Trimming took off 5 bases at V and 4 bases at J, with 14 bases between the two ends. Germline V CDR1 and CDR2: LNHDA, SQIVND (reference sequence). The CDR3 loop spans 15 amino acids. The CDR3 region is CASSAPGHINEKLFF. CDR3 DNA sequence: TGTGCCAGTAGTGCCCCGGGACACATTAATGAAAAACTGTTTTTT.

This chain connects TRBV9 to TRBJ2-2; 7 bases fit TRBD2. Germline V gene lookup returns CDR1 SGDLS and CDR2 YYNGEE. The CDR3 consists of 14 residues. V lost 4 bases and J lost 6; bases outside the gene matches: 6. Here the CDR3 DNA reads TGTGCCAGCAGCTTCCGGGGAGGGTCCGGGGAGCTGTTTTTT. It yields the protein CASSFRGGSGELFF.

J is TRBJ1-2 and V is TRBV9, with no clear D. The CDR3 extends over 15 amino acids. Trimming took 0 bases from V and 1 from J, leaving 10 bases between them. The germline V gene encodes CDR1 SGDLS and CDR2 YYNGEE. CDR3 region: CASSVGQPLNYGYTF. DNA for the CDR3: TGTGCCAGCAGCGTAGGACAACCCCTTAACTATGGCTACACCTTC.

V usage is TRBV29-1 and J usage is TRBJ2-4, with D perhaps TRBD2 (6 bases). CDR1 is SQVTM, CDR2 ANQGSEA, per germline. V shed 6 bases and J shed 15 bases, with 24 bases lying between them. This CDR3 has 13 residues. This CDR3 reads CSVGTFVRGSLYF. The CDR3 DNA follows: TGCAGCGTGGGAACCTTTGTCCGGGGGAGTCTGTACTTC. Looking up the rest from reference TRBV29-1 and TRBJ2-4 gives the full variable domain: SAVISQKPSRDICQRGTSLTIQCQVDSQVTMMFWYRQQPGQSLTLIATANQGSEATYESGFVIDKFPISRPNLTFSTLTVSNMSPEDSSIYLCSVGTFVRGSLYFGAGTRLSVL.

The rearrangement links TRBV12-5 to TRBJ2-1; 7 nucleotides align to TRBD1. Germline V gene lookup returns CDR1 LGHNT and CDR2 FRNRAP. The ends lost 3 bases at V and 6 bases at J; junction bases unmatched: 11. CDR3 length equals 16 residues. CDR3 protein: CASGFNPGQILNEQFF. In DNA, the CDR3 is TGTGCTAGTGGTTTTAACCCGGGACAGATTCTCAATGAGCAGTTCTTC.

J is TRBJ2-7 and V is TRBV11-3; TRBD2 matches at 7 bases. V was clipped by 1 base and J by 9 bases; unmatched bases: 9. The germline gives CDR1 SGHNT, CDR2 YENEEA. This CDR3 spans 14 amino acids. CDR3 bases: TGTGCCAGCAGCTTAGGAAGCGGGGAAGTTGTGCAGTACTTC. It yields the protein CASSLGSGEVVQYF. Using reference TRBV11-3 and TRBJ2-7 for the parts outside the CDR3, the full variable domain is EAGVVQSPRYKIIEKKQPVAFWCNPISGHNTLYWYLQNLGQGPELLIRYENEEAVDDSQLPKDRFSAERLKGVDSTLKIQPAELGDSAVYLCASSLGSGEVVQYFGPGTRLTVT.

V gene TRBV7-2 combines with J gene TRBJ1-1, with D maybe TRBD1 (5 bases). Trimming took off 6 bases at V and 2 bases at J, with 10 bases between the two ends. This CDR3 is built from 13 residues. The V gene's germline CDR1 is SGHTA and CDR2 FQGNSA. The CDR3 is CASRFQGNTEAFF. The DNA of the CDR3 is TGTGCCAGCAGGTTTCAGGGAAACACTGAAGCTTTCTTT. Together with reference TRBV7-2 and TRBJ1-1, the CDR3 gives the full variable domain: GAGVSQSPSNKVTEKGKDVELRCDPISGHTALYWYRQSLGQGLEFLIYFQGNSAPDKSGLPSDRFSAERTGGSVSTLTIQRTQQEDSAVYLCASRFQGNTEAFFGQGTRLTVV.

This clone was detected only a few times. CDR3 sequence (DNA): TGTGCCAGCAGTTTAAGCAGACAGGGACGTTCACCCCTCCACTTT. Translated, it gives CASSLSRQGRSPLHF. This sequence joins TRBV27 and TRBJ1-6; 7 nucleotides match TRBD1. Germline V gives CDR1 MNHEY, CDR2 SMNVEV (reference sequence). V was pared by 2 bases and J by 9 bases, with 7 bases of the junction left unmatched. The CDR3 totals 15 residues.